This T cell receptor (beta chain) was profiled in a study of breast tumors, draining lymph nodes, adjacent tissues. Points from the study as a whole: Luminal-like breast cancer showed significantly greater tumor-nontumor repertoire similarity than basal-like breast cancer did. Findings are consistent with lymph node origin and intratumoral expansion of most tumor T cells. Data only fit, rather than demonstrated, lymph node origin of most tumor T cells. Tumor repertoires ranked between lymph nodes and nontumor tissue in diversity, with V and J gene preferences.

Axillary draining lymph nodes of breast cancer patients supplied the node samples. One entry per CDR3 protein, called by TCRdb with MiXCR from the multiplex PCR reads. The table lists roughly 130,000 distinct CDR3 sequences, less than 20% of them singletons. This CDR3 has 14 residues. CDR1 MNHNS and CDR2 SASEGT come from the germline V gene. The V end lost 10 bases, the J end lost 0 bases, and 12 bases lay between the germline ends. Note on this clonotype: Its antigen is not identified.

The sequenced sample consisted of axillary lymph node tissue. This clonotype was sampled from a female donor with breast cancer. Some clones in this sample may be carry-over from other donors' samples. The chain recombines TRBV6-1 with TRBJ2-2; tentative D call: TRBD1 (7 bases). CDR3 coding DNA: TGTGCCACCTCAGGGGGGACGAACACCGGGGAGCTGTTTTTT. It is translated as CATSGGTNTGELFF.